The rows below give T cell receptor beta chains drawn from one sample of a study of T-cell memory formation after mild COVID-19. MiXCR, applied by TCRdb to the 5' RACE reads, yields one record per CDR3 protein. The profile shows around 130,000 distinct CDR3 sequences, more than 13% of them singletons. Sequencing used PBMCs or a T cell subset sorted from them (not recorded which). The receptors stem from an adult woman who had mild COVID-19 (a few samples of this study predate the infection). Cell type and time point are not known. Each CDR3 is given with its conserved first and last residue. D genes are given only for firm matches. A row's size may be missing; if present it is once, few, many or a size class.

TRBV11-2,-,TRBJ2-1,TRBD2,TGTGCCAGCAGCTTAGGCCCGGCTAGCGGGAGAGATGAGCAGTTCTTC,CASSLGPASGRDEQFF
TRBV5-1,many,TRBJ1-2,TRBD1,TGCGCCAGCAGCTTGGGGATTTCCGGGACAGGGAAGGAGGGCTACACCTTC,CASSLGISGTGKEGYTF
TRBV12-3/TRBV12-4,few,TRBJ2-2,-,TGTGCCAGCAAACAGGGCCCTCGAGGCACCGGGGAGCTGTTTTTT,CASKQGPRGTGELFF
TRBV13,few,TRBJ1-2,-,TGTGCCAGCAGCCCCCGGACAGCAATAGAGAGGGGCTACACCTTC,CASSPRTAIERGYTF
TRBV2,few,TRBJ2-7,TRBD2,TGTGCCAGCACTTCCCGGAACAGGACTAGCGGATTCTACGAGCAGTACTTC,CASTSRNRTSGFYEQYF
TRBV12-3/TRBV12-4,-,TRBJ2-3,-,TGTGCCAGCAGTTTTGCTTGGGGAGATACGCAGTATTTT,CASSFAWGDTQYF
TRBV19,-,TRBJ1-1,-,TGTGCCAGTAGTATATCATGGCAGCTGAACACTGAAGCTTTCTTT,CASSISWQLNTEAFF
TRBV11-2,few,TRBJ2-1,TRBD1,TGTGCCAGCAGCCTGGGGACAGGGGTCTTCTACAATGAGCAGTTCTTC,CASSLGTGVFYNEQFF
TRBV7-2,-,TRBJ1-2,-,TGTGCCAGCAGCTTCAACCCGGGTGATGACTATGGCTACACCTTC,CASSFNPGDDYGYTF
TRBV9,-,TRBJ2-2,TRBD2,TGTGCCAGCAGCGTAACGGGAGGGCCCACCGGGGAGCTGTTTTTT,CASSVTGGPTGELFF
TRBV19,few,TRBJ2-1,-,TGTGCCAGTAGTATGAAACTGAGCTCCTACAATGAGCAGTTCTTC,CASSMKLSSYNEQFF
TRBV9,-,TRBJ2-3,-,TGTGCCAGCAGCGTACACAGGGCCGGAGCAGATACGCAGTATTTT,CASSVHRAGADTQYF
TRBV29-1,many,TRBJ2-7,TRBD2,TGCAGCGTTGAGGGGACGGAACAGACTAGCGGGATCCTTATAGAGCAGTACTTC,CSVEGTEQTSGILIEQYF
TRBV28,-,TRBJ2-4,TRBD1,TGTGCCAGCACCGAGGACAGGGGATCCCTAGCCAAAAACATTCAGTACTTC,CASTEDRGSLAKNIQYF
TRBV13,few,TRBJ2-1,-,TGTGCCAGCACCCAAGCGGGTTACTCCTACAATGAGCAGTTCTTC,CASTQAGYSYNEQFF
TRBV15,few,TRBJ2-2,TRBD1,TGTGCCACCAGCAGAGATATGGCAGGGGGTGCCGGGGAGCTGTTTTTT,CATSRDMAGGAGELFF
TRBV5-1,-,TRBJ2-7,TRBD1,TGCGCCAGCAGCCTCGGGACAGGGGCCTATGTGCAGTACTTC,CASSLGTGAYVQYF
TRBV5-4,-,TRBJ2-1,-,TGTGCCAGCAGCTTTGGGACTGGAAATGAGCAGTTCTTC,CASSFGTGNEQFF
TRBV29-1,-,TRBJ1-1,-,TGCAGCGTTGAAGATGGAATGCGAACTGAAGCTTTCTTT,CSVEDGMRTEAFF
TRBV5-1,many,TRBJ2-7,TRBD1,TGCGCCAGCAGCTCGGGACAGGGGGCTTCCGAGCAGTACTTC,CASSSGQGASEQYF
TRBV7-3,-,TRBJ2-1,-,TGTGCCAGCAGCTTACCTCCTGGCCCTGAGCAGTTCTTC,CASSLPPGPEQFF
TRBV10-3,-,TRBJ1-3,TRBD1,TGTGCCATCAGTGACCCCCGGACAGGGAACTCTGGAAACACCATATATTTT,CAISDPRTGNSGNTIYF
TRBV29-1,-,TRBJ1-2,-,TGCAGCGTTGATCCCGGTCGGGGCTATGGCTACACCTTC,CSVDPGRGYGYTF
TRBV9,-,TRBJ2-7,-,TGTGCCAGCAGCGTAGGTCGGGAGAAGGTGTACGAGCAGTACTTC,CASSVGREKVYEQYF
TRBV4-2,-,TRBJ2-1,-,TGTGCCAGCAGCCAGACTAATGAGCAGTTCTTC,CASSQTNEQFF
TRBV29-1,few,TRBJ2-2,-,TGCAGCGTTGATTGGGAGAACACCGGGGAGCTGTTTTTT,CSVDWENTGELFF
TRBV7-9,few,TRBJ2-7,TRBD1,TGTGCCAGCATCGGGACAGCACCCTACGAGCAGTACTTC,CASIGTAPYEQYF
TRBV19,-,TRBJ2-3,-,TGTGCCAGTAGTATTCTCATATCTAGCACAGATACGCAGTATTTT,CASSILISSTDTQYF
TRBV4-2,few,TRBJ1-5,-,TGTGCCAGCAGCCAAGAAGGCCAGCTCAATCAGCCCCAGCATTTT,CASSQEGQLNQPQHF
TRBV27,few,TRBJ1-2,-,TGTGCCAGCAGTTCCGACCATCGTTATTATGGCTACACCTTC,CASSSDHRYYGYTF
TRBV6-6,-,TRBJ1-1,-,TGTGCCACCAGGGAGGGGAACACTGAAGCTTTCTTT,CATREGNTEAFF
TRBV29-1,few,TRBJ2-1,-,TGCAGCGTTCTGGAGTACAATGAGCAGTTCTTC,CSVLEYNEQFF